The next 8 T cell receptor beta chains were all read from a single sample in a study of human T cells and chemical hapten exposure. Time point noted: pre-sensitization, week 0. Treatment specified: therapeutic diphenylcyclopropenone sensitization with weekly scalp DPC. TCRdb redid the calling of the RACE reads with MiXCR, one entry per CDR3 protein. The sample comprises fewer than 350,000 distinct CDR3 sequences, roughly 8% of which are singletons, and less than 1.5% rests with the top ten. Sequenced material: whole blood, taken in connection with sensitization to the hapten diphenylcyclopropenone (DPC). The receptors come from a young man with alopecia areata. Some clones in this sample may be carry-over from other donors' samples.

This clonotype was seen a few times. The chain has TRBV6-1 and TRBJ1-2; D unclear. This CDR3 has 15 amino acids. Germline CDR1 and CDR2: MNHNS and SASEGT. Trimming cost V 2 bases and J 0 bases, with 10 bases left between them. The CDR3 nucleotides are TGTGCCAGCAGTGAATCGGGGATCCCTAACTATGGCTACACCTTC. Its translation is CASSESGIPNYGYTF.

This clonotype was found a few times. The gene calls are TRBV5-4 and TRBJ2-3, with 13 bases matching TRBD2. With 0 bases clipped from V and 2 bases from J, the junction kept 6 bases outside the gene matches. The CDR3 contains 18 residues. Germline-derived CDR1 and CDR2 are SGHNT and YYREEE (reference sequence). CDR3: CASSLELAGGPSTDTQYF. Written as DNA, the CDR3 is TGTGCCAGCAGCTTGGAACTAGCGGGGGGGCCATCCACAGATACGCAGTATTTT.

The chain recombines TRBV6-5 with TRBJ2-7; possible D gene TRBD1, 6 bases. CDR3 length: 13 amino acids. Germline V lookup: CDR1 MNHEY, CDR2 SVGAGI. Trimming shortened V by 7 bases and J by 7 bases, and 17 bases separated the two germline ends. The CDR3 DNA is TGTGCCAGCATGGGCGGGTTTAGGGGGGAGCAGTACTTC. Translation: CASMGGFRGEQYF.

This clonotype has ten or more counts. The chain carries TRBV6-5 and TRBJ2-5; 9 bases match TRBD2. This CDR3 comprises 16 residues. The J segment lost 7 bases and the V segment lost 0 bases, leaving 9 bases of the junction unmatched. Germline CDR1 and CDR2: MNHEY and SVGAGI. CDR3 sequence: CASSYSTSGALMTQYF. The CDR3, as DNA: TGTGCCAGCAGTTACTCGACTAGCGGAGCGTTAATGACCCAGTACTTC.

The sample holds many counts of this clonotype. The chain uses TRBV2 and TRBJ1-5; D may be TRBD1 (5 bases). V lost 4 bases and J 7 bases, leaving 17 bases between the germline ends. The CDR3 spans 15 residues. CDR1 and CDR2 (germline): SNHLY, FYNNEI. The CDR3 sequence is CASSARGALDQPQHF. The DNA for the CDR3 is TGTGCCAGCAGTGCAAGAGGGGCGTTGGACCAGCCCCAGCATTTT.

A few counts support this clonotype. V and J are TRBV5-6 and TRBJ2-1, with D tentatively TRBD1 (5 bases). The ends were cut back, 3 bases at V and 8 bases at J, with 15 bases in the middle. Per the germline V gene, CDR1 is SGHDT and CDR2 is YYEEEE. CDR3 length: 14 amino acids. The CDR3 here is CASSWSGYLYEQFF. CDR3 nucleotide sequence: TGTGCCAGCAGCTGGTCAGGGTATCTATATGAGCAGTTCTTC.

The table lists this clonotype with a few counts. The chain carries TRBV19 and TRBJ2-1; 8 nucleotides align to TRBD2. V shed 6 bases, J shed 2 bases, and the junction held 0 bases outside the gene matches. This CDR3 is built from 13 residues. CDR1 and CDR2 from the germline V gene are LNHDA and SQIVND (reference sequence). The DNA for the CDR3 is TGTGCCAGTAGCGGGGGGGCCTACAATGAGCAGTTCTTC. Its translation: CASSGGAYNEQFF.

About this clonotype: The junction departs from germline at one end; a sequencing error may be responsible. The V and J genes are TRBV28 and TRBJ1-6, with D unclear. CDR1 and CDR2 (germline): MDHEN, SYDVKM. This CDR3 region has 14 residues. CDR3 sequence reads: CVSTPGQDNSPLHF. CDR3 in DNA: TGTGTCAGCACCCCCGGGCAGGATAATTCACCCCTCCACTTT. Full variable domain (rest looked up from reference TRBV28 and TRBJ1-6): DVKVTQSSRYLVKRTGEKVFLECVQDMDHENMFWYRQDPGLGLRLIYFSYDVKMKEKGDIPEGYSVSREKKERFSLILESASTNQTSMYLCVSTPGQDNSPLHFGNGTRLTVT.